The 20 T cell receptor beta chains in this list originate from one sample, sequenced in a study of T cells in Graves' hyperthyroidism and ophthalmopathy. TCR beta CDR3 region amplification was performed from RNA transcripts. First-round RT-PCR with HTBI primers amplified the TCR CDR3 region. A single record per CDR3 protein comes from TCRdb applying MiXCR to the multiplex PCR reads. The sample records about 720,000 distinct CDR3 sequences, 16% being singletons. Sequenced: blood. Receptor source: a man aged 18 to 30 with Graves' hyperthyroidism.

The chain joins TRBV6-2 or TRBV6-3 to TRBJ2-3, with D possibly being TRBD1 or TRBD2 (5 bases each). The CDR3 is 14 residues long. Germline V lookup: CDR1 MNHEY, CDR2 SVGEGT. V was trimmed by 2 bases and J by 8 bases, leaving 14 bases between them. The CDR3: CASSYEPGAGTQYF. Here the CDR3 DNA reads TGTGCCAGCAGTTACGAGCCCGGGGCCGGTACGCAGTATTTT.

The rearrangement uses TRBV29-1 and TRBJ2-2; D tentatively fits TRBD1 or TRBD2 (7 bases each). Trimming stripped 2 bases from V and 5 bases from J, with 9 bases between. The length of the CDR3 is 13 residues. Germline CDR1 is SQVTM and CDR2 is ANQGSEA. As DNA, the CDR3 is TGCAGCGTTGAACAGGGGGGGACCGGGGAGCTGTTTTTT. Translated: CSVEQGGTGELFF.

This clonotype has a count of ten or more. The V call is TRBV28, the J call TRBJ1-6; the D gene is possibly TRBD1 (5 bases). The CDR3 runs to 14 residues. The V and J ends lost 4 bases and 7 bases respectively, with 11 bases between them. CDR1 and CDR2 (germline): MDHEN, SYDVKM. CDR3 sequence: CASSSGTANSPLHF. The DNA of the CDR3 is TGTGCCAGCAGTTCCGGGACGGCAAATTCACCCCTCCACTTT.

The rearrangement joins TRBV6-6 to TRBJ1-4; the D is unclear. Germline lookup yields CDR1 MNHNY and CDR2 SVGAGI (reference sequence). The CDR3 runs 14 residues. Trimming took off 0 bases at V and 11 bases at J, with 13 bases between the two ends. The CDR3 bases are TGTGCCAGCAGTTACTCAGAGGGCTCCTTGAAACTGTTTTTT. Its protein is CASSYSEGSLKLFF.

This clonotype was recorded many times. The genes are TRBV12-3 or TRBV12-4 and TRBJ2-4; D unclear. This CDR3 is built from 14 residues. The ends were cut back, 4 bases at V and 1 base at J, with 8 bases in the middle. CDR3 DNA sequence: TGTGCCAGCAGTTCCCCCGTCGCCAAAAACATTCAGTACTTC. Amino acids: CASSSPVAKNIQYF.

At least ten counts were recorded for this clonotype. The chain couples TRBV27 to TRBJ1-6, with D possibly TRBD1 on 6 matching bases. Germline values: CDR1 MNHEY, CDR2 SMNVEV (reference sequence). The CDR3 consists of 12 residues. Trimming took 2 bases from V and 11 from J, leaving 7 bases between them. CDR3 in DNA: TGTGCCAGCAGTTTAGACAGGACACCCCTCCACTTT. This codes for CASSLDRTPLHF.

This clonotype has at least ten counts. One end of the junction does not line up with germline, which may come from a read error. The chain employs TRBV3-1 and TRBJ1-1; 7 bases map to TRBD1. Per the germline V gene, CDR1 is LGHDT and CDR2 is YNNKEL (reference sequence). The CDR3 covers 14 residues. The CDR3 region is CASSRSDRNPEAFF. Here the CDR3 DNA reads TGTGCCAGCAGCCGCTCGGACAGGAACCCTGAAGCTTTCTTT.

The chain couples TRBV7-9 to TRBJ2-2; D is uncertain. Germline V gene sequence: CDR1 SEHNR, CDR2 FQNEAQ (reference sequence). Trimming took off 0 bases at V and 5 bases at J, with 7 bases between the two ends. The CDR3 has 14 residues. CDR3 coding DNA: TGTGCCAGCAGCTTAGCAAAGGGAACCGGGGAGCTGTTTTTT. Its translation is CASSLAKGTGELFF.

There are many counts of this clonotype. This chain uses TRBV20-1 with TRBJ2-1, with 8 nucleotides matching TRBD2. The ends lost 3 bases at V and 6 bases at J; junction bases unmatched: 13. The V gene's germline CDR1 is DFQATT and CDR2 SNEGSKA (reference sequence). This CDR3 is 16 amino acids long. This CDR3 reads CSASTPGTSYSNEQFF. The DNA for the CDR3 is TGCAGTGCTAGCACCCCCGGGACTAGTTATTCCAATGAGCAGTTCTTC.

This clonotype has ten or more counts. The rearrangement links TRBV2 to TRBJ2-7; perhaps TRBD1 as D (5 bases). Germline V gene data show CDR1 as SNHLY and CDR2 as FYNNEI. This CDR3 has 13 amino acids. Trimming cost V 6 bases and J 3 bases, with 12 bases left between them. The chain's CDR3 is CASRDQGYYEQYF. The CDR3 nucleotides read TGTGCCAGCAGGGACCAGGGATACTACGAGCAGTACTTC.

This clonotype was observed at least ten times. The gene calls are TRBV6-5 and TRBJ1-1; no clear D gene. V lost 2 bases to trimming and J lost 4 bases, with 11 bases between them. The CDR3 sequence is 14 residues long. Per the germline V gene, CDR1 is MNHEY and CDR2 is SVGAGI. CDR3 bases: TGTGCCAGCAGTTACACCGTAGGAGGCACTGAAGCTTTCTTT. Encoded protein: CASSYTVGGTEAFF.

The chain combines TRBV6-5 with TRBJ2-2; D is undetermined. Germline assignment: CDR1 MNHEY and CDR2 SVGAGI. The CDR3 is made up of 17 amino acids. V shed 0 bases and J shed 1 base, with 12 bases lying between them. CDR3 nucleotide sequence: TGTGCCAGCAGTTACTCGCGGCGAATTGGGAACACCGGGGAGCTGTTTTTT. Protein: CASSYSRRIGNTGELFF.

This clonotype was detected many times. This chain uses TRBV5-1 with TRBJ2-7, with 9 bases lining up with TRBD1. CDR3 length: 15 amino acids. V was pared by 4 bases and J by 5 bases, with 10 bases of the junction left unmatched. Germline CDR1 is SGHRS and CDR2 is YFSETQ. The CDR3: CASSGTGTGINEQYF. CDR3 bases: TGCGCCAGCAGCGGGACCGGGACAGGGATCAACGAGCAGTACTTC.

This clonotype has more than one count but fewer than ten. The chain employs TRBV29-1 and TRBJ1-6; tentatively, D is TRBD1 (6 bases). Germline V gene lookup returns CDR1 SQVTM and CDR2 ANQGSEA. With 5 bases removed from V and 9 bases from J, the gap between germline ends came to 29 bases. There are 18 residues in the CDR3. CDR3: CSVPQYRSGAIGGSPLHF. The CDR3 DNA reads TGCAGCGTTCCACAATACAGGTCGGGGGCGATTGGTGGTTCACCCCTCCACTTT.

This clonotype has a handful of counts. The chain recombines TRBV3-1 with TRBJ2-4; 12 bases agree with TRBD2. This CDR3 is 17 amino acids long. CDR1 is LGHDT, CDR2 YNNKEL, per germline (reference sequence). Trimming removed 4 bases from V and 3 bases from J; junction bases left unmatched: 7. CDR3 protein: CASSPRLAGDSKNIQYF. Here the CDR3 DNA reads TGTGCCAGCAGCCCTCGACTAGCGGGAGATAGCAAAAACATTCAGTACTTC.

This clonotype was observed many times. The rearrangement joins TRBV3-1 to TRBJ2-3; possibly TRBD2 for D (5 bases). V was pared by 3 bases and J by 10 bases, with 17 bases between. This CDR3 is built from 14 residues. Germline CDR1 LGHDT, CDR2 YNNKEL (reference sequence). The CDR3 region has the DNA TGTGCCAGCAGCCACGCTCGGGGTAGGAGTTCGCAGTATTTT. Translating it yields CASSHARGRSSQYF.

V is TRBV12-3 or TRBV12-4 and J is TRBJ1-4, with TRBD1 matching over 8 bases. V gave up 6 bases and J gave up 8 bases; unmatched junction bases: 11. The CDR3 is 15 residues long. CDR3 DNA sequence: TGTGCCAGCAGACCCGACAGGGGCGGCGGGGAAAAACTGTTTTTT. Protein sequence: CASRPDRGGGEKLFF.

This rearrangement joins TRBV6-1 to TRBJ2-2; 15 bases map to TRBD2. Germline V gene data show CDR1 as MNHNS and CDR2 as SASEGT. Unmatched junction bases numbered 1, after V lost 6 bases and J lost 8 bases. The CDR3 sequence is 14 residues long. This CDR3 reads CASRGTSGRGELFF. The CDR3 DNA sequence: TGTGCCAGCAGAGGGACTAGCGGGAGGGGGGAGCTGTTTTTT.

This sequence joins TRBV5-8 and TRBJ2-3; D is possibly TRBD2 (6 bases). The CDR3 is 16 residues long. V was pared by 4 bases and J by 2 bases, with 17 bases between. Germline-derived CDR1 and CDR2 are SGHTS and YDEGEE. The DNA of the CDR3 is TGTGCCAGCAGCCCAACTCCCGCGGGGTACACAGATACGCAGTATTTT. This sequence encodes CASSPTPAGYTDTQYF. Using reference TRBV5-8 and TRBJ2-3 for the parts outside the CDR3, the full variable domain is EAGVTQSPTHLIKTRGQQATLRCSPISGHTSVYWYQQALGLGLQFLLWYDEGEERNRGNFPPRFSGRQFPNYSSELNVNALELEDSALYLCASSPTPAGYTDTQYFGPGTRLTVL.

This clonotype was counted ten times or more. V usage is TRBV11-2 and J usage is TRBJ2-7; TRBD1 is a possible D gene (5 bases). The CDR3 runs to 14 residues. Trimming pared 4 bases from V and 0 bases from J, leaving 10 bases between. Germline V gives CDR1 SGHAT, CDR2 FQNNGV. The CDR3 DNA sequence: TGTGCCAGCAGCTCTCAGGGCCGCTCCTACGAGCAGTACTTC. Its translation: CASSSQGRSYEQYF.